This T cell receptor beta chain was found in a study of early T cells in non-severe SARS-CoV-2 infection. Notes on the study in general: Comparison of clonotypes with VDJdb favored anti-spike CD8 responses while missing private and CD4 specificities.

CDR1 is MGHRA and CDR2 is YSYEKL in the germline V gene. The J segment lost 5 bases and the V segment lost 4 bases, leaving 5 bases of the junction unmatched. This CDR3 comprises 15 residues. At least ten counts were recorded for this clonotype. The target antigen is unknown. One entry per CDR3 protein results from TCRdb running MiXCR on the 5' RACE reads. The table records about 19,000 distinct CDR3 sequences, around 4.2% of them present only once. The receptor's source is an adult who was a healthcare worker with PCR-confirmed SARS-CoV-2 infection or an uninfected control (not recorded which). Specimen: whole blood. The V and J genes are TRBV4-1 and TRBJ2-7; 13 nucleotides align to TRBD2. In DNA form, the CDR3 reads TGCGCCAGCAGCCTGGGACTAGCGGGGCTGGACGAGCAGTACTTC. This sequence encodes CASSLGLAGLDEQYF.